The entry below describes one T cell receptor beta chain. As yet, its antigen is unknown. TCRdb's copy holds only in-frame clones and misses some; the assay was immunoSEQ multiplex PCR. The top ten hold 0.73% of the sample, which has about 31,000 clones, 85% to 95% seen once. The data belong to a study of T cells in localized non-small cell lung cancer. The CDR3 consists of 14 residues. The V gene's germline CDR1 is MDHEN and CDR2 SYDVKM. V dropped 5 bases and J dropped 4 bases, with 12 bases sitting between them. The study's findings and limits: Overall survival was longer when the density of T cells in the blood was higher. Analysis by sequencing included only one tumor region, so heterogeneity remains possible. Among the top 100 tumor clones, a median around 60 appeared in adjacent lung. Peak T cell clonality was found in uninvolved adjacent lung, exceeding tumor.

The sample was peripheral blood, taken before any cancer treatment. The chain recombines TRBV28 with TRBJ1-5; D is possibly TRBD1 (6 bases). The receptor was derived from a woman aged 35-75 years with stage I lung adenocarcinoma. Here the CDR3 DNA reads TGTGCCAGCAGTATCAACAGGGTTAATCAGCCCCAGCATTTT. It is translated as CASSINRVNQPQHF.